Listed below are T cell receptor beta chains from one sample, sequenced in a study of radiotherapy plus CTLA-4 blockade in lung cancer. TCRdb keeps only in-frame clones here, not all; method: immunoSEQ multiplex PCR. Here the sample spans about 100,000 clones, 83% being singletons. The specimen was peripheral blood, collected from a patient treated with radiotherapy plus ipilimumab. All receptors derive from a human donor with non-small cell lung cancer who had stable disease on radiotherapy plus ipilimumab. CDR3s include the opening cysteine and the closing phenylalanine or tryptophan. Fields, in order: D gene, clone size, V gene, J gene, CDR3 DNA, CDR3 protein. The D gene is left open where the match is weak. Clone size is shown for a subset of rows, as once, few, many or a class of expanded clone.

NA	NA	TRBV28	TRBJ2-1	TGTGCCAGCAAAATAGGGATAGCGTTCTACAATGAGCAGTTCTTC	CASKIGIAFYNEQFF
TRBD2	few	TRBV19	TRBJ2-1	TGTGCCAGTAGTATAATACCAGGCGGGGGGGCTTATGAGCAGTTCTTC	CASSIIPGGGAYEQFF
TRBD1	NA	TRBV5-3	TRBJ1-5	TGTGCCAGAAGGGCCGGGACAGGGGTTGTGGGCAATCAGCCCCAGCATTTT	CARRAGTGVVGNQPQHF
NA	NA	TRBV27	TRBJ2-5	TGTGCCAGCAGCCACTCATCACGGAGGCACCAAGAGACCCAGTACTTC	CASSHSSRRHQETQYF
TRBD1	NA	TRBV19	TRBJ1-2	TGTGCCAGTAGTCCGACAGGGGATAAGAACTATGGCTACACCTTC	CASSPTGDKNYGYTF
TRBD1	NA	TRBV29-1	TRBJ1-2	TGCAGCGCCACCGGGACAGGGGTCGGCTACACCTTC	CSATGTGVGYTF
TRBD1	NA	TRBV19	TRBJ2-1	TGTGCCACTCTCGCGGACAGGAGCTCCTACAATGAGCAGTTCTTC	CATLADRSSYNEQFF
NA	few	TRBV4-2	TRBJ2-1	TGTGCCAGCAGCCAAGATTCGGAGCCTAGCGAGTCCTACAATGAGCAGTTCTTC	CASSQDSEPSESYNEQFF
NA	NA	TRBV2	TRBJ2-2	TGTGCCAGCAGTGGGCGACAGGGAGGAATCGGGGAGCTGTTTTTT	CASSGRQGGIGELFF
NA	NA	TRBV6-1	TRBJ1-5	TGTGCCAGCAGTGAGGGGGAGGGACGGCCCTGGGGTTTTAATGTGCCCCAGCATTTT	CASSEGEGRPWGFNVPQHF
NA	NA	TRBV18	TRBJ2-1	TGTGCCAGCTCACCTGGGGGCTCCTACAATGAGCAGTTCTTC	CASSPGGSYNEQFF
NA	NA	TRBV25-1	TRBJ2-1	TGTGCCAGCAGTGAAGTTATGGCCCGAAGTAAACATGAGCAGTTCTTC	CASSEVMARSKHEQFF
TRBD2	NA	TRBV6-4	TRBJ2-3	TGTGCCAGCAGTGGTAGCGGGGGGGCCACAGATACGCAGTATTTT	CASSGSGGATDTQYF
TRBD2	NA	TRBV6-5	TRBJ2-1	TGTGCCAGCCGACTAGCGGGGGGGCGCAATGAGCAGTTCTTC	CASRLAGGRNEQFF
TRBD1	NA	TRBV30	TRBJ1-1	TGTGCCTGGAGTGGATTGACAGGGGCGCCTAACACTGAAGCTTTCTTT	CAWSGLTGAPNTEAFF
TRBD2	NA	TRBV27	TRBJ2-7	TGTGCCAGCAGACCCGGGGGGGGTCCCTACGAGCAGTACTTC	CASRPGGGPYEQYF
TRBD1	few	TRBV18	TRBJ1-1	TGTGCCAGCTCACCAGGTGTCACCGGGACAGGGTACACTGAAGCTTTCTTT	CASSPGVTGTGYTEAFF
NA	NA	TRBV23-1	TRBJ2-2	TGCGCCAGCACTACGCCCCCGGCGGAGTCCGCGAACACCGGGGAGCTGTTTTTT	CASTTPPAESANTGELFF
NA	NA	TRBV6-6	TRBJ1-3	TGTGCCGGGCTGACACTCTTAGATAACACCATATATTTT	CAGLTLLDNTIYF
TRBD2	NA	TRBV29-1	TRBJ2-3	TGCAGCGTTGGGCTAGCGGGGGGCCTCACAGATACGCAGTATTTT	CSVGLAGGLTDTQYF
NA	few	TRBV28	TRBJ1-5	TGTGCCAGCAGCTCTGACAGGCGCCCTAATCAGCCCCAGCATTTT	CASSSDRRPNQPQHF
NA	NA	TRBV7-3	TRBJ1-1	TGTGCCAGCAGCTTAGGCGGGAGGAACACTGAAGCTTTCTTT	CASSLGGRNTEAFF
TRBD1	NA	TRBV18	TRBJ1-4	TGTGCCAGCTCCCGGGACAGGGGTGATGAAAAACTGTTTTTT	CASSRDRGDEKLFF
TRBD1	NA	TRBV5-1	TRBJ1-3	TGCGCCAGCAGCATAGACAGGGGTTATGGAAACACCATATATTTT	CASSIDRGYGNTIYF
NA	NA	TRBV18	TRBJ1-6	TGTGCCAGCTCACCAAAGCACAGCTATAATTCACCCCTCCACTTT	CASSPKHSYNSPLHF
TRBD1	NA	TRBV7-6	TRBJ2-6	TGTGCCAGCAGCGCGACAGGGGGCGCCTTCGGGGCCAACGTCCTGACTTTC	CASSATGGAFGANVLTF
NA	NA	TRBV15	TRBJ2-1	TGTGCCACCAGCCCAGGGACCCAAAACTACAATGAGCAGTTCTTC	CATSPGTQNYNEQFF
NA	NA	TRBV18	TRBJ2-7	TGTGCCAGCTCACCACAAGCGGGCGTCGGGGTCGAGCAGTACTTC	CASSPQAGVGVEQYF
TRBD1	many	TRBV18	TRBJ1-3	TGTGCCAGCTCACTTAGGACAGGGGTCTCTGGAAACACCATATATTTT	CASSLRTGVSGNTIYF
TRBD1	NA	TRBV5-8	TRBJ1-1	TGTGCCAGCAGCTCCGGACAGGGGGCAAACACTGAAGCTTTCTTT	CASSSGQGANTEAFF
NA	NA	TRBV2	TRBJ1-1	TGTGCCAGCAAGGATAGAACAGAGAACACTGAAGCTTTCTTT	CASKDRTENTEAFF
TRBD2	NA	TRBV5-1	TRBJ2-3	TGCGCCAGCAGCGCGGGACTAGCGGGGGGGCCGGAAGATACGCAGTATTTT	CASSAGLAGGPEDTQYF
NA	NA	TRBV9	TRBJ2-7	TGTGCCAGCAGCGTAGCTCTCGGCCACGAGCAGTACTTC	CASSVALGHEQYF
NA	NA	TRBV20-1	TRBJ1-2	TGCAGTGCTCTCGGACAGTATGGCTACACCTTC	CSALGQYGYTF
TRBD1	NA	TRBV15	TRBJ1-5	TGTGCCACCAGCAGTTCAGGGGGGGGCAATCAGCCCCAGCATTTT	CATSSSGGGNQPQHF
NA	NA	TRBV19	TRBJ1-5	TGTGCCAGTAGTATTGCATTACAGGGTAGGAAGCCCCAGCATTTT	CASSIALQGRKPQHF
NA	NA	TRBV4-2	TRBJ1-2	TGTGCCAGCAGCCAAGTATCAGGGGAAAGGTCTAACTATGGCTACACCTTC	CASSQVSGERSNYGYTF
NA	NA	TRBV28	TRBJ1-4	TGTGCCAGCAGTCCCCCGGGCCCCGCGGGTGAAAAACTGTTTTTT	CASSPPGPAGEKLFF
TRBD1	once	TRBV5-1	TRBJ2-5	TGCGCCAGCAGCCAAGATACAGGGGGCTTTTTAGAGACCCAGTACTTC	CASSQDTGGFLETQYF
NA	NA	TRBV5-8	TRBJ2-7	TGTGCCAGCAGCCCCGGGACATCCTACTCCTACGAGCAGTACTTC	CASSPGTSYSYEQYF
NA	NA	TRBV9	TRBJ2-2	TGTGCCAGCAGCGTGGAGGTGAACACCGGGGAGCTGTTTTTT	CASSVEVNTGELFF
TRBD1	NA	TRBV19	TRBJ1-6	TGTGCCAGTAGTGAGGGGACAGGGGTATCACCCCTCCACTTT	CASSEGTGVSPLHF
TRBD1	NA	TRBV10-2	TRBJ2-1	TGCGCCAGCAGGGATTCAGGGGGCCCCTACAATGAGCAGTTCTTC	CASRDSGGPYNEQFF
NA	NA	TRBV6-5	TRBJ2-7	TGTGCCAGCAAGAGCAGGGTATCCTACGAGCAGTACTTC	CASKSRVSYEQYF
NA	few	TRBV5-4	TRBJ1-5	TGTGCCAGCAGCTTACAGGGAACGGGTCAGCCCCAGCATTTT	CASSLQGTGQPQHF
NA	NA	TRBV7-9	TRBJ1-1	TGTGCCAGCAGCTTAGAGCGGGAAAGGAACACTGAAGCTTTCTTT	CASSLERERNTEAFF